This T cell receptor beta chain was identified in a study of beta chain features in type 1 diabetes (dated by TCRdb to the late 2010s). Concerning the study at large: Mean age, gender distribution, total cell number and subset yield were not different between patients and healthy donors. A total of around 110,000,000 sorted cells were examined across all samples, and a strong correlation was observed between cell number per subset and RNA yield. Naive and central memory subsets were obtained from all 30 or so donors, but regulatory and stem cell-like memory subsets were isolated from only 8 patients and roughly eight healthy donors. In the study, recently diagnosed type 1 diabetes patients and matched healthy donors were compared on the TCRB repertoires of their sorted circulating CD4+ T cell subsets. The paper as a whole reports these results and caveats: Because cDNA was sequenced instead of genomic DNA, highly expressing activated cells could be over-represented, though the groups showed no difference in activation or CD3 levels. A moderate but significant shortening of TCRB CDR3 length was observed in type 1 diabetes patients in all four CD4+ subsets. Only small numbers of individuals were included in the HLA sub-analyses, which left unresolved whether HLA type had any influence on TCRB rearrangement. PCR may preferentially amplify shorter templates, but because patient and control samples were amplified and corrected together, any resulting skew would affect both groups equally. Naive, central memory and regulatory TCRB repertoires appeared more similar among patients than among healthy donors. Patients with type 1 diabetes made fewer insertions and deleted more nucleotides at VDJ recombination sites, implying thymic rearrangement abnormalities.

Notes on this clone: This receptor's antigen is unknown. No clone much larger than this one lies a single base away; base qualities are absent.

The High Capacity cDNA Reverse Transcription Kit was used to reverse transcribe all of the isolated RNA, meaning that expressed TCRB transcripts were what got sequenced. Deep immunoSEQ sequencing was performed on naive, central memory and regulatory T cell samples, with an average of roughly 3.6 million total reads per sample. After sorted cells were lysed in RLT buffer, RNA was extracted with DNase-treated RNeasy Micro or Mini kits, with the choice depending on cell number. Each cell subset was processed on its own to prevent cross-contamination, while patient and healthy donor samples were processed together. The immunoSEQ multiplex PCR was used to amplify TCRB sequences from cDNA, yielding 87-bp fragments that span the CDR3 region. Sequencing of the amplicons was performed on the Illumina HiSeq platform. The original pipeline was this. PCR bias was computationally corrected using synthetic template baselines, reads within Hamming distance 2 were collapsed, and singletons that could not be merged were discarded. Reads were aligned against IMGT to assign V, D and J genes, CDR3 length and insertions or deletions at six rearrangement sites. Within each subset, clonotype counts were normalized to sorted cell number, and only after that were true diversity and Gini coefficients computed with the tcR R package. The overlap coefficient, calculated on TCRB nucleotide sequences, was used to quantify repertoire sharing. Out-of-frame TCRB sequences from naive cells were analyzed to stand in for the pre-selection repertoire. TCRdb took this table from immuneACCESS and kept in-frame rearrangements with V and J called. Such tables lack part of the clones; where checked against another copy, unresolved V genes explain under half of the gap, and the rest is unexplained. V and J calls and clone size are those listed in that table; D and trimming were worked out from the DNA. The sample includes about 260,000 clones, with 68% observed a single time. The top ten clonotypes cover almost 0.055% of the sample.

V loses 3 bases at its end and J loses 6 bases; junction bases beyond the gene matches: 5. The germline V gene specifies SGDLS as CDR1 and YYNGEE as CDR2. There are 14 amino acids in the CDR3, from cysteine to phenylalanine inclusive. The only DNA kept is the CDR3, 42 bases in frame from the first base. Each donor gave one peripheral blood draw, around 100 mL on average, collected into heparinised tubes. A BD FACSAria II and a panel including CD45RO, CCR7, CD25, CD127, CD95 and CD27 were used to sort naive, central memory, regulatory and stem cell-like memory CD4+ T cells. Purity was above 95% for every sorted population. Right away, PBMCs were isolated by Lymphoprep density gradient centrifugation and were stained directly, with no culture step. Samples were stained and sorted in pairs, with one healthy donor and one patient per experiment, so that batch effects were minimized.

Input material: naive CD4+ T cells from blood. Reading the label with the study, this specimen's cell subset or site is: true naive CD4+ T cells. Recombination connected TRBV9 to TRBJ2-3; the junction holds 9 bases that match TRBD2. The clonotype was recovered from a young man in good health. The CDR3 is CASSGNSGSDTQYF. The DNA sequence follows: TGTGCCAGCAGCGGTAATAGCGGGAGTGATACGCAGTATTTT. With all but the CDR3 taken from the reference TRBV9 and TRBJ2-3 genes, the full variable domain is: DSGVTQTPKHLITATGQRVTLRCSPRSGDLSVYWYQQSLDQGLQFLIQYYNGEERAKGNILERFSAQQFPDLHSELNLSSLELGDSALYFCASSGNSGSDTQYFGPGTRLTVL.